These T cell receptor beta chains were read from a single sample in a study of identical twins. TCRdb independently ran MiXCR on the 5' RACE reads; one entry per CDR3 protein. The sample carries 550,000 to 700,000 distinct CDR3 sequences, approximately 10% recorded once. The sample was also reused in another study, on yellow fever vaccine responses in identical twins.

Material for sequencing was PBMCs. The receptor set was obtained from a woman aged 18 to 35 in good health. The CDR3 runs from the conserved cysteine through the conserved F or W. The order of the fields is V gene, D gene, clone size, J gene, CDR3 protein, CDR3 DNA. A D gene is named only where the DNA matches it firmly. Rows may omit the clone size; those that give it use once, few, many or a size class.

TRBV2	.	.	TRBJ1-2	CASSEVFQPNYGYTF	TGTGCCAGCAGTGAAGTATTTCAGCCAAACTATGGCTACACCTTC
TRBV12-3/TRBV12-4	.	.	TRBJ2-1	CASSFTLPPIYNEQFF	TGTGCCAGCAGTTTTACCCTCCCGCCAATATACAATGAGCAGTTCTTC
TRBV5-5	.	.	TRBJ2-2	CASTPYPLNGGELFF	TGTGCCAGCACCCCCTACCCTCTGAACGGCGGGGAGCTGTTTTTT
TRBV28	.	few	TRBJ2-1	CASRLWGSYNEQFF	TGTGCCAGCCGCTTGTGGGGCTCTTACAATGAGCAGTTCTTC
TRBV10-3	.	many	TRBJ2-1	CAISESNTGRNEQFF	TGTGCCATCAGTGAGTCAAATACAGGGCGCAATGAGCAGTTCTTC
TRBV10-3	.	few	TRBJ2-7	CAIRGGGPSYEQYF	TGTGCCATCAGGGGTGGGGGCCCCTCCTACGAGCAGTACTTC
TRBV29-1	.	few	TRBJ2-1	CSVRDGRDEQFF	TGCAGCGTTCGGGACGGTCGGGATGAGCAGTTCTTC
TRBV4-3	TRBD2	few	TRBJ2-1	CASSQTRTSPNTSSYNEQFF	TGCGCCAGCAGCCAGACCAGGACTAGCCCTAACACGAGCTCCTACAATGAGCAGTTCTTC
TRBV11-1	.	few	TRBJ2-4	CASSLGGAGKTLAKNIQYF	TGTGCCAGCAGCTTAGGAGGGGCGGGGAAAACCCTAGCCAAAAACATTCAGTACTTC
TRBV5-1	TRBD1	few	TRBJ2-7	CASSLNPGTGRDGADEQYF	TGCGCCAGCAGCTTGAATCCAGGGACAGGGCGTGATGGAGCCGACGAGCAGTACTTC
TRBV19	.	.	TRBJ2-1	CASSIRGGMGNEQFF	TGTGCCAGTAGTATACGAGGGGGGATGGGCAATGAGCAGTTCTTC
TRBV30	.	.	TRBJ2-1	CAWSYGESYNEQFF	TGTGCCTGGAGTTACGGAGAATCCTACAATGAGCAGTTCTTC
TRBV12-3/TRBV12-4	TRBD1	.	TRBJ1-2	CASRIGTGTYGYTF	TGTGCCAGCAGGATCGGGACAGGGACCTATGGCTACACCTTC
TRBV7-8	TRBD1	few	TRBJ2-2	CASSLQGASNTGELFF	TGTGCCAGCAGCTTACAGGGGGCCTCGAACACCGGGGAGCTGTTTTTT
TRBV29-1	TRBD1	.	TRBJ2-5	CSAPGTGKETQYF	TGCAGCGCCCCGGGGACAGGGAAAGAGACCCAGTACTTC
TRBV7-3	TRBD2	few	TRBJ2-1	CASSFQRGGRNEQFF	TGTGCCAGCAGCTTCCAGCGGGGGGGCCGGAATGAGCAGTTCTTC
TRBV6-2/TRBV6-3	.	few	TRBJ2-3	CASSNRDGHTDTQYF	TGTGCCAGCAGTAACCGGGACGGTCACACAGATACGCAGTATTTT
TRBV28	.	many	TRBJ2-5	CASSRTQKYF	TGTGCCAGCAGCCGAACTCAAAAGTACTTC
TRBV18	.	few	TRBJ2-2	CASSQGRGPPNTGELFF	TGTGCCAGCTCACAAGGACGGGGACCCCCGAACACCGGGGAGCTGTTTTTT
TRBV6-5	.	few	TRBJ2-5	CASSSRRLGLGATQYF	TGTGCCAGCAGTTCCCGGAGACTAGGCCTTGGGGCGACCCAGTACTTC
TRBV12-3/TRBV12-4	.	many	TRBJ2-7	CASSETDYEQYF	TGTGCCAGCAGCGAGACAGACTACGAGCAGTACTTC
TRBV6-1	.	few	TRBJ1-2	CASSEVGEFYGYTF	TGTGCCAGCAGTGAAGTCGGAGAGTTCTATGGCTACACCTTC
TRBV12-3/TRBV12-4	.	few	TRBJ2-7	CASTPGVQPYEQYF	TGTGCCAGCACCCCGGGGGTACAGCCCTACGAGCAGTACTTC
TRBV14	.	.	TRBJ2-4	CASSRDREGRIQYF	TGTGCCAGCAGCCGAGACAGGGAGGGGCGCATTCAGTACTTC
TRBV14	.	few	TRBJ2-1	CASSQVLKNEQFF	TGTGCCAGCAGCCAAGTGTTGAAGAATGAGCAGTTCTTC
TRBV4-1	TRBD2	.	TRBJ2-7	CASSTRLAETYEQYF	TGCGCCAGCAGCACTCGACTAGCCGAAACCTACGAGCAGTACTTC
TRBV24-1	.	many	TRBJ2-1	CATSDFTDYNEQFF	TGTGCCACCAGTGATTTTACCGACTACAATGAGCAGTTCTTC
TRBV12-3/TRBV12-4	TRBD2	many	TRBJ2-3	CASINGAGVGDTQYF	TGTGCCAGCATTAATGGCGCGGGAGTGGGAGATACGCAGTATTTT
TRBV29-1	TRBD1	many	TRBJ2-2	CSVGDRGRNGELFF	TGCAGCGTCGGGGACAGGGGGCGAAACGGGGAGCTGTTTTTT
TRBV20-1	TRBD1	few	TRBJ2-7	CSARLLDRDGDEQYF	TGCAGTGCTAGGTTACTTGACAGGGACGGAGACGAGCAGTACTTC
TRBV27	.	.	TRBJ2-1	CASSLGLPRGLSSYNEQFF	TGTGCCAGCAGTTTAGGCCTGCCCAGGGGCCTGAGCTCCTACAATGAGCAGTTCTTC
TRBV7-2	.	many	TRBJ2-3	CASSLAWGRGTDTQYF	TGTGCCAGCAGCTTAGCGTGGGGCAGGGGCACAGATACGCAGTATTTT
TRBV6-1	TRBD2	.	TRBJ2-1	CASSEVGLADDNEQFF	TGTGCCAGCAGTGAAGTAGGACTAGCGGACGACAATGAGCAGTTCTTC
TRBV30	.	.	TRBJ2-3	CAWQAALSHTQYF	TGTGCCTGGCAAGCGGCCCTTTCTCATACGCAGTATTTT
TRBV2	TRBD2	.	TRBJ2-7	CASSESGGGPYEQYF	TGTGCCAGCAGTGAATCTGGCGGGGGGCCTTACGAGCAGTACTTC
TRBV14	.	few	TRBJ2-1	CASSRDVNEQFF	TGTGCCAGCAGCCGGGATGTCAATGAGCAGTTCTTC
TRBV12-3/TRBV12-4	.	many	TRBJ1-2	CASSLRNYGYTF	TGTGCCAGCAGTTTAAGGAACTATGGCTACACCTTC
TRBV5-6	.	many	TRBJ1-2	CASSPTLQANYGYTF	TGTGCCAGCAGCCCGACCCTGCAGGCTAACTATGGCTACACCTTC
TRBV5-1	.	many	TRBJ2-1	CASSLFGTLRGEQFF	TGCGCCAGCAGCTTGTTCGGGACTCTAAGGGGGGAGCAGTTCTTC
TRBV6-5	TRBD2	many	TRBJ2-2	CASSFTSGGLTGELFF	TGTGCCAGCAGTTTTACTAGCGGGGGCCTCACCGGGGAGCTGTTTTTT
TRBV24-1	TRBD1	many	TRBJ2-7	CATSALGDRVAIEQYF	TGTGCCACCAGTGCTCTAGGGGACAGGGTAGCGATCGAGCAGTACTTC
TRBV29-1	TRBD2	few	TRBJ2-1	CSAGLEVYSRSQFF	TGCAGCGCGGGACTAGAAGTCTACAGTAGGTCTCAGTTCTTC
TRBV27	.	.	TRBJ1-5	CASTGEFGQPQHF	TGTGCCAGCACAGGGGAGTTTGGTCAGCCCCAGCATTTT
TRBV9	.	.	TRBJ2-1	CASSTGSGYQFF	TGTGCCAGCAGCACAGGTTCAGGGTACCAGTTCTTC
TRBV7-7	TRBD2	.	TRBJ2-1	CASSLDGGGAKRNEQFF	TGTGCTAGCAGCTTAGACGGCGGGGGGGCCAAGCGTAATGAGCAGTTCTTC
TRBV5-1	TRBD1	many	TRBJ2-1	CASSSTGGSVYNEQFF	TGCGCCAGCAGCTCGACAGGGGGCTCGGTGTACAATGAGCAGTTCTTC
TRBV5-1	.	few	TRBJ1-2	CASSLTVRGVGANYGYTF	TGCGCCAGCAGCTTGACAGTCCGGGGGGTTGGGGCTAACTATGGCTACACCTTC
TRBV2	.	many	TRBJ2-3	CASSVNGADTQYF	TGTGCCAGCAGTGTAAACGGGGCAGATACGCAGTATTTT
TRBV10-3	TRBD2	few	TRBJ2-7	CAISELAGESEQYF	TGTGCCATCAGTGAGCTGGCGGGAGAAAGCGAGCAGTACTTC
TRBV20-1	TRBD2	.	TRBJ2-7	CSAPGTSGRAGYEQYF	TGCAGTGCTCCCGGGACTAGCGGGAGGGCGGGCTACGAGCAGTACTTC
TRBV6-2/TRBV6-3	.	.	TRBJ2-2	CASSYRTHTGELFF	TGTGCCAGCAGTTACAGGACACACACCGGGGAGCTGTTTTTT
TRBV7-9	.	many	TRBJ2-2	CASSLLGHPGELFF	TGTGCCAGCAGCTTACTCGGACACCCCGGGGAGCTGTTTTTT
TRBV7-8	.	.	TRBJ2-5	CASSLFGQAPRYF	TGTGCCAGCAGCTTATTCGGGCAGGCTCCGCGGTACTTC
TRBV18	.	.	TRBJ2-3	CASSPHPAGTDTQYF	TGTGCCAGCTCACCCCATCCGGCGGGCACAGATACGCAGTATTTT
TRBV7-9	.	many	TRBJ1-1	CASSLRLGVQAFF	TGTGCCAGCAGCTTAAGGTTGGGCGTACAAGCTTTCTTT
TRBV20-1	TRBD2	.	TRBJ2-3	CSARPAGGATDTQYF	TGCAGTGCTAGACCCGCCGGGGGGGCTACAGATACGCAGTATTTT
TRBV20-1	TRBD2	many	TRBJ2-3	CSARSGLAGDSDTQYF	TGCAGTGCTAGATCGGGACTAGCGGGAGACTCAGATACGCAGTATTTT
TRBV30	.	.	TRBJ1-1	CAWSTGPATEAFF	TGTGCCTGGAGTACGGGGCCGGCCACTGAAGCTTTCTTT
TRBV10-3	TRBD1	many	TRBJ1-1	CAISEGQGRTEAFF	TGTGCCATCAGTGAAGGACAGGGCCGTACTGAAGCTTTCTTT